A single sample is the source of the 26 T cell receptor beta chains below, sequenced in a study of cytomegalovirus exposure and HLA in healthy donors. Only in-frame clones appear in the TCRdb table, and some are missing; sequencing was by immunoSEQ multiplex PCR. This sample carries roughly 180,000 clones, around four fifths of them seen once, and the ten largest clones take approximately 7%. The sequencing input was PBMCs. Receptors originate from a man between 18 and 29 years old in good health and CMV-seropositive.

The chain combines TRBV4-3 with TRBJ2-4; 9 bases are a match to TRBD2. The CDR3 sequence is 15 residues long. Germline trimming cut 0 bases from V and 6 bases from J; bases unmatched to any gene: 3. Per germline, CDR1 LGHNA and CDR2 YSLEER. The CDR3 nucleotides read TGCGCCAGCAGCCAAGAAGGCGGGGGGGGAAACATTCAGTACTTC. Translated: CASSQEGGGGNIQYF.

This clone occurred once. The rearrangement joins TRBV7-9 to TRBJ2-3; 10 bases map to TRBD2. V gave up 7 bases and J gave up 3 bases; unmatched junction bases: 10. CDR1 SEHNR and CDR2 FQNEAQ come from the germline V gene (reference sequence). This CDR3 has 16 amino acids. Written as DNA, the CDR3 is TGTGCCAGCAACGTACAGCGGGAGGGGGAAACAGATACGCAGTATTTT. Its translation is CASNVQREGETDTQYF.

The gene calls are TRBV13 and TRBJ2-7; D call uncertain. Trimming pared 5 bases from V and 2 bases from J, leaving 7 bases between. CDR3 length: 12 amino acids. Germline V CDR1 and CDR2: PRHDT, FYEKMQ (reference sequence). CDR3 in DNA: TGTGCCAGCAGCGGAGACCCCTACGAGCAGTACTTC. This gives the protein CASSGDPYEQYF.

CDR3 protein: CASRYRTSGSYEQYF. CDR3 DNA: TGTGCCAGCAGATATCGGACTAGCGGATCCTACGAGCAGTACTTC. The V call is TRBV27, the J call TRBJ2-7, with 10 bases matching TRBD2. Trimming took 6 bases from V and 1 from J; bases not matched to a gene: 6. Germline values: CDR1 MNHEY, CDR2 SMNVEV (reference sequence). The CDR3 runs to 15 residues.

This chain joins TRBV7-2 and TRBJ1-1, with D unclear. The V gene lost 2 bases and the J gene lost 1 base, with 8 bases spanning the gap. Germline lookup yields CDR1 SGHTA and CDR2 FQGNSA. The CDR3 length is 14 residues. CDR3: CASSLPVTNTEAFF. The CDR3 bases are TGTGCCAGCAGCTTACCGGTCACGAACACTGAAGCTTTCTTT. The whole variable domain, filled in from reference TRBV7-2 and TRBJ1-1, reads GAGVSQSPSNKVTEKGKDVELRCDPISGHTALYWYRQSLGQGLEFLIYFQGNSAPDKSGLPSDRFSAERTGGSVSTLTIQRTQQEDSAVYLCASSLPVTNTEAFFGQGTRLTVV.

This clone was observed a handful of times. For the CDR3, the DNA is TGTGCCAGCAGTGAGTTACTTGTTGGTCAGCCCCAGCATTTT. Encoded protein: CASSELLVGQPQHF. V is TRBV25-1 and J is TRBJ1-5; D not certain. In germline, CDR1 is MGHDK, CDR2 SYGVNS. CDR3 size: 14 residues. V was shortened by 3 bases and J by 6 bases, with 12 bases between the two germline ends.

This chain uses TRBV28 with TRBJ2-7, with 7 bases lining up with TRBD1. With 6 bases clipped from V and 2 bases from J, the junction kept 1 base outside the gene matches. This CDR3 spans 12 amino acids. Germline assignment: CDR1 MDHEN and CDR2 SYDVKM. The CDR3 DNA sequence: TGTGCCAGCAGCGGGACAGCCTACGAGCAGTACTTC. This codes for CASSGTAYEQYF.

The chain is built from TRBV19 and TRBJ2-7; TRBD1 might be the D (5 bases). Germline V lookup: CDR1 LNHDA, CDR2 SQIVND (reference sequence). This CDR3 is 13 amino acids long. V was trimmed by 3 bases and J by 3 bases, leaving 9 bases between them. The CDR3, as DNA: TGTGCCAGTAGTATGGGCAGGGTCTACGAGCAGTACTTC. It is translated as CASSMGRVYEQYF.

This clone was detected only once. The chain uses TRBV2 and TRBJ2-7; D unclear. The CDR3 consists of 14 residues. V lost 4 bases and J 6 bases, leaving 16 bases between the germline ends. CDR1 SNHLY and CDR2 FYNNEI come from the germline V gene. The CDR3 DNA reads as TGTGCCAGCAGTGCTAGGAACACAAGGTCCGAGCAGTACTTC. Translated, it gives CASSARNTRSEQYF.

The chain couples TRBV4-3 to TRBJ2-2, with D tentatively TRBD2 (7 bases). V lost 0 bases to trimming and J lost 3 bases, with 14 bases between them. The V gene's germline CDR1 is LGHNA and CDR2 YSLEER. This CDR3 has 17 residues. The CDR3 region is CASSQDSPGGYTGELFF. DNA for the CDR3: TGCGCCAGCAGCCAAGATAGTCCGGGGGGCTACACCGGGGAGCTGTTTTTT.

The chain uses TRBV6-1 and TRBJ2-1, with D perhaps matching TRBD2 (6 bases). Between the trimmed V and J ends, which lost 5 bases and 5 bases, there was a span of 13 bases. The CDR3 runs to 14 residues. The germline V gene has CDR1 MNHNS and CDR2 SASEGT. CDR3 protein: CASSLQRADNEQFF. DNA for the CDR3: TGTGCCAGCAGTCTCCAGCGGGCGGACAATGAGCAGTTCTTC.

The chain recombines TRBV10-3 with TRBJ2-7; 13 bases are shared with TRBD2. Per germline, CDR1 ENHRY and CDR2 SYGVKD. The CDR3 covers 18 residues. Unmatched junction bases numbered 11, after V lost 3 bases and J lost 3 bases. In nucleotides, the CDR3 is TGTGCCATCAGTGAAACCTCTACTAGCGGGAGGGCGCGCTACGAGCAGTACTTC. Translating gives CAISETSTSGRARYEQYF.

This clone was counted between two and nine times. The V gene is TRBV14, the J gene TRBJ2-2; 7 bases are a match to TRBD2. CDR1 and CDR2 (germline): SGHDN, FVKESK. The CDR3 loop spans 16 amino acids. The V and J ends lost 3 bases and 3 bases, in that order; junction bases with no gene match: 7. The chain's CDR3 is CASSHIGGDHTGELFF. For the CDR3, the DNA is TGTGCCAGCAGCCACATTGGGGGGGATCACACCGGGGAGCTGTTTTTT.

CDR3 in DNA: TGTGCCACCAGCAGAAAGGACAGGGGGAGTGGGGAGCTGTTTTTT. It codes for CATSRKDRGSGELFF. The J gene is TRBJ2-2, the V gene TRBV15; TRBD1 matches 10 bases. V shed 2 bases and J 8 bases; nucleotides not matched to a gene: 5. The germline V gene encodes CDR1 LNHNV and CDR2 YYDKDF (reference sequence). The CDR3 covers 15 residues.

V is TRBV9 and J is TRBJ2-7; D may be TRBD1 (6 bases). CDR3 length equals 11 residues. CDR1 and CDR2 (germline): SGDLS, YYNGEE. Deletions cut 3 bases from V and 7 bases from J, with 8 bases between. The CDR3 here is CASSATGEQYF. The CDR3 nucleotides read TGTGCCAGCAGCGCCACAGGGGAGCAGTACTTC.

V gene TRBV2 combines with J gene TRBJ2-1; 7 bases agree with TRBD1. The V and J ends lost 6 bases and 4 bases, in that order; junction bases with no gene match: 6. The CDR3 has 14 residues. Germline values: CDR1 SNHLY, CDR2 FYNNEI. The DNA of the CDR3 is TGTGCCAGCAGCGGACAGGTCCCTTACAATGAGCAGTTCTTC. Translated, it gives CASSGQVPYNEQFF.

The chain has TRBV5-1 and TRBJ1-2; D unresolved. The V gene lost 7 bases and the J gene lost 9 bases, with 19 bases spanning the gap. This CDR3 contains 13 residues. Germline assignment: CDR1 SGHRS and CDR2 YFSETQ. CDR3 amino acids: CASAREGSGSYTF. The CDR3 DNA is TGCGCCAGCGCCCGAGAGGGATCCGGGAGCTACACCTTC.

In its sample, this clone was seen many times. The rearrangement joins TRBV4-2 to TRBJ2-7; 7 bases are a match to TRBD2. Germline trimming cut 0 bases from V and 0 bases from J; bases unmatched to any gene: 5. The CDR3 spans 16 residues. Germline CDR1 is LGHNA and CDR2 is YNFKEQ. CDR3 in DNA: TGTGCCAGCAGCCAAGAAGGTGGGGGGGGCTCCTACGAGCAGTACTTC. Translating gives CASSQEGGGGSYEQYF.

This chain links TRBV28 with TRBJ2-7, with TRBD2 matching 13 bases. The CDR3 covers 14 residues. From germline, CDR1 is MDHEN and CDR2 SYDVKM. V dropped 7 bases and J dropped 3; count of bases not matched to a gene: 3. The chain's CDR3 is CASTTSGRGYEQYF. In DNA form, the CDR3 reads TGTGCCAGCACAACTAGCGGGAGGGGCTACGAGCAGTACTTC.

This chain joins TRBV27 and TRBJ2-3, with 8 positions matching TRBD2. J gave up 4 bases and V 3 bases, and 12 bases lay outside the gene matches. The CDR3 is made up of 17 amino acids. Germline CDR1 is MNHEY and CDR2 is SMNVEV (reference sequence). CDR3 nucleotide sequence: TGTGCCAGCAGTTTGAGCGGGAGTCCCTCCGTGGCAGATACGCAGTATTTT. Its protein product is CASSLSGSPSVADTQYF.

The V gene is TRBV30, the J gene TRBJ1-1; D perhaps matches TRBD1 (5 bases). CDR1 is GTSNPN and CDR2 is SVGIG in the germline V gene (reference sequence). CDR3 length: 14 residues. The germline V and J ends were trimmed by 0 bases and 4 bases, with 12 bases remaining between them. CDR3 sequence: CAWSVPGGGTEAFF. The CDR3 coding sequence is TGTGCCTGGAGTGTACCGGGGGGGGGCACTGAAGCTTTCTTT.

This clone has only one observation. This sequence joins TRBV7-2 and TRBJ2-3, with a tentative D call TRBD1 (5 bases). The CDR3 runs 13 residues. CDR1 SGHTA and CDR2 FQGNSA come from the germline V gene. V lost 7 bases and J 6 bases, leaving 14 bases between the germline ends. The CDR3 bases are TGTGCCAGCACCCCGGCCAGGGTGGATACGCAGTATTTT. Translated, it gives CASTPARVDTQYF.

V and J are TRBV19 and TRBJ2-5; 13 bases line up with TRBD2. The ends lost 3 bases at V and 3 bases at J; junction bases unmatched: 1. CDR3 size: 15 residues. The germline gives CDR1 LNHDA, CDR2 SQIVND (reference sequence). CDR3 coding DNA: TGTGCCAGTAGTATGACTAGCGGGGGGAAAGAGACCCAGTACTTC. Protein sequence: CASSMTSGGKETQYF.

This clone has only one observation. The chain employs TRBV7-3 and TRBJ2-7; 10 nucleotides agree with TRBD1. The CDR3 length is 15 residues. V lost 5 bases and J lost 3; bases outside the gene matches: 7. Germline assignment: CDR1 SGHTA and CDR2 FQGTGA. The CDR3, as DNA: TGTGCCAGCAGCGTGACAGGGGGCAGGGTCTACGAGCAGTACTTC. Translated: CASSVTGGRVYEQYF.

The chain carries TRBV28 and TRBJ1-1; D is possibly TRBD1 (6 bases). This CDR3 spans 15 amino acids. V lost 5 bases and J 0 bases, leaving 13 bases between the germline ends. Looked up from germline, CDR1 is MDHEN and CDR2 is SYDVKM. CDR3 region: CASSPGGAMNTEAFF. The DNA of the CDR3 is TGTGCCAGCAGTCCCGGGGGGGCGATGAACACTGAAGCTTTCTTT.

This chain connects TRBV2 to TRBJ1-5, with D unresolved. The V gene lost 5 bases and the J gene lost 1 base, with 12 bases spanning the gap. The CDR3 has 15 residues. The germline gives CDR1 SNHLY, CDR2 FYNNEI. CDR3: CASSYTTLSNQPQHF. CDR3 sequence (DNA): TGTGCCAGCAGTTACACCACCTTGAGCAATCAGCCCCAGCATTTT.